The 19 T cell receptor beta chains given below trace back to one sample, sequenced in a study of Ad26.COV2.S vaccination and SARS-CoV-2 variants. The method was immunoSEQ multiplex PCR; TCRdb's version includes in-frame clones alone and lacks a portion of them. This sample has some 400,000 clones, with about 88% found just once. Specified treatment: 19 received Ad26.COV2.S at low or high dose, single or two shots; about 5 received placebo; per-sample allocation not given. The samples were gathered on day 63 after the first injection of vaccine or placebo. The sequencing here drew on peripheral blood, taken in a trial of Ad26.COV2.S vaccine versus placebo. All receptors come from a person between 18 and 65 years old who received the Ad26.COV2.S COVID-19 vaccine or a placebo.

This clone was seen only once. V usage is TRBV6-2 or TRBV6-3 and J usage is TRBJ1-5, with D possibly TRBD1 on 5 matching bases. CDR1 MNHEY and CDR2 SVGEGT come from the germline V gene. This CDR3 is 15 amino acids long. Trimming stripped 5 bases from V and 3 bases from J, with 14 bases between. In nucleotides, the CDR3 is TGTGCCAGCAGTCAGATAGGACAAATCAATCAGCCCCAGCATTTT. Translated, it gives CASSQIGQINQPQHF.

The rearrangement links TRBV10-3 to TRBJ1-2; D not certain. Between the trimmed V and J ends, which lost 0 bases and 4 bases, there was a span of 12 bases. In germline, CDR1 is ENHRY, CDR2 SYGVKD. CDR3 length: 15 amino acids. Written as DNA, the CDR3 is TGTGCCATCAGTGAGTCGAAGACGGAAGCCTATGGCTACACCTTC. It yields the protein CAISESKTEAYGYTF.

The V gene is TRBV10-3, the J gene TRBJ1-1, with TRBD1 identical over 11 bases. With V trimmed by 4 bases and J by 1 base, 5 bases remained unmatched. This CDR3 has 16 amino acids. Germline loops: CDR1 ENHRY, CDR2 SYGVKD. In nucleotides, the CDR3 is TGTGCCATCAGTGGGGACAGGGGGGTAAAGAACACTGAAGCTTTCTTT. Translation: CAISGDRGVKNTEAFF.

The CDR3 loop is CASSLDSVWTTRDLGGDEQYF. CDR3 coding DNA: TGTGCCAGCAGCTTAGACTCCGTTTGGACTACCAGGGATCTCGGAGGAGACGAGCAGTACTTC. The rearrangement links TRBV11-3 to TRBJ2-7; D is perhaps TRBD2 (6 bases). Trimming pared 0 bases from V and 5 bases from J, leaving 32 bases between. CDR3 length equals 21 residues. The germline gives CDR1 SGHNT, CDR2 YENEEA.

The gene calls are TRBV6-4 and TRBJ1-6, with TRBD1 matching over 7 bases. Unmatched junction bases numbered 8, after V lost 6 bases and J lost 3 bases. The CDR3 length is 16 residues. Germline loops: CDR1 MRHNA, CDR2 SNTAGT. In DNA, the CDR3 is TGTGCCAGCAGGAAGGAACAGGGGTTCTATAATTCACCCCTCCACTTT. Amino acid sequence: CASRKEQGFYNSPLHF.

The table lists this clone with many counts. The chain has TRBV25-1 and TRBJ1-5; D remains unclear. Trimming took off 4 bases at V and 11 bases at J, with 15 bases between the two ends. There are 13 residues in the CDR3. CDR1 is MGHDK and CDR2 is SYGVNS in the germline V gene. For the CDR3, the DNA is TGTGCCAGCAGTGGGCTTCCACCGCAATCCCAGCATTTT. It specifies CASSGLPPQSQHF.

The gene calls are TRBV18 and TRBJ2-7, with 7 positions matching TRBD1. Germline V gene lookup returns CDR1 KGHSH and CDR2 LQKENI. The junction had 10 bases not matched to a gene; V was cut back by 1 base and J by 1 base. There are 17 residues in the CDR3. CDR3 nucleotide sequence: TGTGCCAGCTCACCACGGGTAGGGGGCGTGGGGTCCTACGAGCAGTACTTC. Residues: CASSPRVGGVGSYEQYF.

The rearrangement uses TRBV5-6 and TRBJ1-4; 10 positions match TRBD1. V shed 3 bases, J shed 6 bases, and the junction held 2 bases outside the gene matches. The CDR3 is made up of 14 amino acids. CDR1 is SGHDT, CDR2 YYEEEE, per germline. The CDR3 is CASSYGQGDEKLFF. The CDR3 DNA sequence: TGTGCCAGCAGCTATGGACAGGGGGATGAAAAACTGTTTTTT.

This chain joins TRBV6-5 and TRBJ1-5, with unresolved D. This CDR3 is 12 amino acids long. Looked up from germline, CDR1 is MNHEY and CDR2 is SVGAGI. V dropped 6 bases and J dropped 4 bases, with 7 bases sitting between them. This chain's CDR3 is CASRSGNQPQHF. In DNA form, the CDR3 reads TGTGCCAGCAGGTCGGGGAATCAGCCCCAGCATTTT.

The gene calls are TRBV11-3 and TRBJ2-1, with 11 bases fitting TRBD1. The CDR3 has 15 amino acids. Unmatched junction bases numbered 7, after V lost 5 bases and J lost 7 bases. Germline assignment: CDR1 SGHNT and CDR2 YENEEA. The CDR3 region has the DNA TGTGCCAGCAGCCCCGGGGACAGGGGGAGAAATGAGCAGTTCTTC. This translates into CASSPGDRGRNEQFF. The variable domain in full, with the rest retrieved from reference TRBV11-3 and TRBJ2-1, is EAGVVQSPRYKIIEKKQPVAFWCNPISGHNTLYWYLQNLGQGPELLIRYENEEAVDDSQLPKDRFSAERLKGVDSTLKIQPAELGDSAVYLCASSPGDRGRNEQFFGPGTRLTVL.

The chain uses TRBV5-1 and TRBJ2-3; perhaps TRBD2 as D (6 bases). Germline V lookup: CDR1 SGHRS, CDR2 YFSETQ. This CDR3 has 15 amino acids. V was cut by 0 bases and J by 0 bases, with 8 bases left in between. CDR3: CASSLDGTSTDTQYF. The CDR3 region has the DNA TGCGCCAGCAGCTTGGACGGGACTAGCACAGATACGCAGTATTTT.

The genes are TRBV5-4 and TRBJ1-2; D remains ambiguous. This CDR3 has 13 amino acids. The germline gives CDR1 SGHNT, CDR2 YYREEE (reference sequence). The V and J ends lost 4 bases and 5 bases respectively, with 12 bases between them. Here the CDR3 reads CASSPGREYGYTF. The DNA of the CDR3 is TGTGCCAGCAGCCCCGGACGGGAGTATGGCTACACCTTC. The entire variable domain, with the rest obtained from reference TRBV5-4 and TRBJ1-2, is as follows: ETGVTQSPTHLIKTRGQQVTLRCSSQSGHNTVSWYQQALGQGPQFIFQYYREEENGRGNFPPRFSGLQFPNYSSELNVNALELDDSALYLCASSPGREYGYTFGSGTRLTVV.

The chain joins TRBV29-1 to TRBJ2-7; maybe TRBD2 (5 bases). CDR1 is SQVTM and CDR2 is ANQGSEA in the germline V gene. V was pared by 1 base and J by 6 bases, with 10 bases between. The CDR3 sequence is 12 residues long. The CDR3 protein is CSVEVYRGEQYF. The CDR3 DNA sequence: TGCAGCGTTGAAGTTTACCGGGGCGAGCAGTACTTC.

The rearrangement links TRBV5-5 to TRBJ1-1, with D unresolved. Trimming pared 3 bases from V and 4 bases from J, leaving 10 bases between. Per the germline V gene, CDR1 is SGHKS and CDR2 is YYEKEE (reference sequence). The CDR3 runs 13 residues. CDR3 amino acids: CASSYQEITEAFF. The CDR3 DNA follows: TGTGCCAGCAGCTATCAGGAGATCACTGAAGCTTTCTTT.

A few counts support this clone. The chain employs TRBV27 and TRBJ1-2; 7 nucleotides line up with TRBD1. Germline CDR1 and CDR2: MNHEY and SMNVEV (reference sequence). V shed 5 bases and J 6 bases; nucleotides not matched to a gene: 6. The CDR3 has 13 amino acids. DNA for the CDR3: TGTGCCAGCAGTCTTCGAGGGGGCGATGGCTACACCTTC. Its protein product is CASSLRGGDGYTF.

The V gene is TRBV5-1, the J gene TRBJ2-3; D remains unclear. The CDR3 is made up of 14 amino acids. Trimming removed 4 bases from V and 2 bases from J, with 11 bases in between. Germline CDR1 and CDR2: SGHRS and YFSETQ. CDR3 nucleotides: TGCGCCAGCAGCCTACCGACCAACACAGATACGCAGTATTTT. It yields the protein CASSLPTNTDTQYF.

CDR3 DNA: TGTGCCACCAGTGATTGGCCCCTGGGGACTGAAGCTTTCTTT. Translated, it gives CATSDWPLGTEAFF. This chain connects TRBV24-1 to TRBJ1-1, with D unclear. Germline V gene sequence: CDR1 KGHDR, CDR2 SFDVKD. The CDR3 runs to 14 residues. V was clipped by 2 bases and J by 5 bases, with 11 bases between them.

The rearrangement uses TRBV5-4 and TRBJ2-1; D may be TRBD2 (6 bases). CDR1 SGHNT and CDR2 YYREEE come from the germline V gene (reference sequence). This CDR3 is 15 amino acids long. V was shortened by 4 bases and J by 8 bases, with 19 bases between the two germline ends. DNA of the CDR3: TGTGCCAGCAGCGTAGGAGGGGTCTTTGTGTATGAGCAGTTCTTC. Amino acid sequence: CASSVGGVFVYEQFF.

The chain recombines TRBV28 with TRBJ2-5; 7 bases fit TRBD2. There are 16 residues in the CDR3. V lost 4 bases, J lost 2 bases, and 10 bases stayed unmatched. Germline V lookup: CDR1 MDHEN, CDR2 SYDVKM. The CDR3 DNA reads as TGTGCCAGCAGTTCTATCGGGGGGATGGGTCAAGAGACCCAGTACTTC. Its translation: CASSSIGGMGQETQYF.